The rows below give T cell receptor beta chains drawn from one sample of a study of cytomegalovirus exposure and HLA in healthy donors. Generated by immunoSEQ multiplex PCR, the TCRdb table keeps only in-frame clones and is missing some. The sample consists of some 190,000 clones, over 65% of them appearing once. The sequencing sample was made of PBMCs. Receptor source: a young man in good health and CMV-seronegative. Both conserved end residues are part of each CDR3. Each record gives: V gene, D gene, clone size, J gene, CDR3 protein, CDR3 DNA. A D gene is named only where the DNA matches it firmly. Size is omitted from some rows. Given values are once, few, many or a class for expanded clones.

TRBV18	TRBD1	.	TRBJ2-7	CASSEGTARFYEQYF	TGTGCCAGCTCAGAAGGGACAGCGCGATTCTACGAGCAGTACTTC
TRBV27	.	.	TRBJ2-7	CASSLSLTGTEQYF	TGTGCCAGCAGTTTATCCCTAACAGGGACCGAGCAGTACTTC
TRBV5-1	TRBD1	.	TRBJ1-1	CASSRGQGMAFF	TGCGCCAGCAGCAGAGGACAGGGGATGGCTTTCTTT
TRBV18	.	.	TRBJ2-7	CASSHTGTYEQYF	TGTGCCAGCTCCCACACAGGCACCTACGAGCAGTACTTC
TRBV5-4	.	.	TRBJ2-2	CASSFPGVNTGELFF	TGTGCCAGCAGCTTCCCCGGGGTCAACACCGGGGAGCTGTTTTTT
TRBV23-1	.	once	TRBJ1-2	CASSQPLDTTLNYGYTF	TGCGCCAGCAGTCAACCATTGGACACCACACTTAACTATGGCTACACCTTC
TRBV5-1	TRBD2	.	TRBJ2-5	CASSFRGGPQETQYF	TGCGCCAGCAGCTTCCGGGGGGGCCCCCAAGAGACCCAGTACTTC
TRBV6-5	.	.	TRBJ2-7	CARASSKDGLYEQYF	TGTGCCAGGGCGAGCTCAAAGGACGGACTCTACGAGCAGTACTTC
TRBV4-3	.	.	TRBJ1-1	CASSQVLGGNTEAFF	TGCGCCAGCAGCCAAGTACTCGGGGGGAACACTGAAGCTTTCTTT
TRBV21-1	.	.	TRBJ1-5	CAMLPGQGVQPQHF	TGTGCCATGCTACCGGGACAGGGGGTACAGCCCCAGCATTTT
TRBV2	.	.	TRBJ2-7	CASRPADRSEQYF	TGTGCCAGCAGACCCGCGGATAGGAGCGAGCAGTACTTC
TRBV27	TRBD1	.	TRBJ1-4	CASGDREGNEKLFF	TGTGCCAGCGGCGACAGGGAAGGGAATGAAAAACTGTTTTTT
TRBV4-1	.	.	TRBJ1-4	CASSQDVSGVGEKLFF	TGCGCCAGCAGCCAAGATGTTTCAGGGGTCGGTGAAAAACTGTTTTTT
TRBV7-9	.	.	TRBJ2-6	CASSLGGVSFSGANVLTF	TGTGCCAGCAGCTTAGGGGGGGTGTCCTTCTCTGGGGCCAACGTCCTGACTTTC
TRBV4-1	.	.	TRBJ2-2	CASSRGPSNTGELFF	TGCGCCAGCAGCAGAGGGCCGTCGAACACCGGGGAGCTGTTTTTT
TRBV7-9	TRBD1	.	TRBJ1-5	CSSSLAGTGGNQPQHF	TGTTCCAGCAGCTTAGCCGGGACAGGGGGCAATCAGCCCCAGCATTTT
TRBV18	.	.	TRBJ2-3	CASSPTGADTQYF	TGTGCCAGCTCACCGACAGGAGCAGATACGCAGTATTTT
TRBV5-4	TRBD1	.	TRBJ2-3	CASRATGTGLQYF	TGTGCCAGCAGAGCGACCGGGACAGGGCTGCAGTATTTT
TRBV5-4	TRBD2	few	TRBJ2-5	CASSLTGGPPETQYF	TGTGCCAGCAGCTTGACGGGAGGCCCGCCCGAGACCCAGTACTTC
TRBV2	TRBD1	.	TRBJ2-5	CASRTGGAGQVTQYF	TGTGCCAGCAGGACAGGGGGCGCCGGGCAAGTGACCCAGTACTTC
TRBV9	TRBD2	.	TRBJ2-3	CASSKSGKTDTQYF	TGTGCCAGCAGCAAGAGCGGGAAGACAGATACGCAGTATTTT
TRBV7-2	.	.	TRBJ2-5	CASSVQKRASETQYF	TGTGCCAGCAGCGTACAAAAGCGGGCGTCAGAGACCCAGTACTTC
TRBV11-3	.	.	TRBJ2-3	CASSPRTSTDTQYF	TGTGCCAGCAGCCCCCGAACTAGCACAGATACGCAGTATTTT
TRBV7-9	TRBD1	.	TRBJ2-7	CASSSTHRGNSYEQYF	TGTGCCAGCAGTTCAACCCACAGGGGGAACTCCTACGAGCAGTACTTC
TRBV30	.	.	TRBJ2-5	CAWRISTPLVRETQYF	TGTGCCTGGAGGATTTCCACCCCACTAGTCCGGGAGACCCAGTACTTC
TRBV19	TRBD1	.	TRBJ1-2	CASSAGDREGGYTF	TGTGCCAGTAGTGCCGGGGACAGGGAGGGTGGCTACACCTTC
TRBV18	.	.	TRBJ1-2	CATRLFNYGYTF	TGTGCCACCCGTCTTTTCAACTATGGCTACACCTTC
TRBV4-1	TRBD2	.	TRBJ2-3	CASSQVLAGVTDTQYF	TGCGCCAGCAGCCAAGTCCTAGCGGGGGTCACAGATACGCAGTATTTT
TRBV9	.	.	TRBJ1-4	CASSVDPGLNEKLFF	TGTGCCAGCAGCGTAGATCCGGGGTTAAATGAAAAACTGTTTTTT
TRBV4-3	TRBD2	.	TRBJ2-7	CASSQQAGTSGGTQYF	TGCGCCAGCAGCCAACAAGCCGGGACTAGCGGGGGGACGCAGTACTTC
TRBV5-6	.	once	TRBJ2-5	CASSLGGLNQETQYF	TGTGCCAGCAGCTTAGGCGGGCTAAACCAAGAGACCCAGTACTTC